There are a few counts of the clone carrying this T cell receptor beta chain. Its cognate antigen is unknown. Unmatched junction bases numbered 4, after V lost 0 bases and J lost 4 bases. This CDR3 contains 16 residues. The germline CDR1 and CDR2 sequences are SGDLS and YYNGEE. This record comes from a study of radiation and T cells in renal cell carcinoma. Study-level points and caveats: No pretreatment tumor biopsies were available for baseline clonotypes. In blood, top tumor clones expanded by 2 weeks, shrinking by 4.

Here immunoSEQ multiplex PCR was the method, and the copy in TCRdb shows in-frame clones only, minus some. This sample has roughly 100,000 clones; about four fifths occur once, and the top ten carry 5% to 6.5%. The time point was: baseline pretreatment blood. Stated treatment: 15 Gy SBRT to primary tumor, nephrectomy 4 weeks later. This renal cell carcinoma was of the clear cell type. The source is a man between 60 and 70 years old with renal cell carcinoma. V and J are TRBV9 and TRBJ2-3, with 11 bases matching TRBD2. Sequenced here: blood, sampled from a patient whose treatment included radiotherapy and nephrectomy. For the CDR3, the DNA is TGTGCCAGCAGCGTAGTAGCGGGAGGGCCTTCAGATACGCAGTATTTT. Translation: CASSVVAGGPSDTQYF.